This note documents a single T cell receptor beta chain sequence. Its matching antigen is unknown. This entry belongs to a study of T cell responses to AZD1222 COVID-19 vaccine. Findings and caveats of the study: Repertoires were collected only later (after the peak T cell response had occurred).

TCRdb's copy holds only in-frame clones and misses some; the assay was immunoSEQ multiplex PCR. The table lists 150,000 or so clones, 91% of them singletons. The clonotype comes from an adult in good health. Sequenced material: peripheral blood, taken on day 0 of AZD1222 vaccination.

CDR3 in amino acids: CASSSGREQYF. In DNA, the CDR3 is TGTGCCAGCAGCTCGGGACGCGAGCAGTACTTC. The chain employs TRBV7-3 and TRBJ2-7, with D possibly called TRBD1 or TRBD2 (5 bases each). V dropped 4 bases and J dropped 6 bases, with 7 bases sitting between them. This CDR3 contains 11 residues. The germline gives CDR1 SGHTA, CDR2 FQGTGA.